This is a list of T cell receptor beta chains from one sample in a study of blood T cell repertoires in COVID-19. Profiled with immunoSEQ multiplex PCR; TCRdb holds only in-frame clones, not every one. The sample lists about 150,000 clones, about 80% occurring once. The sample taken for sequencing was peripheral blood. Receptors were obtained from an older woman with acute or convalescent COVID-19. Each CDR3 is given with its conserved first and last residue. Fields, in order: clone size, V gene, J gene, CDR3 protein. For some rows the clone size is stated as once, few or many, or as a class when expanded; others skip it.

abundance: NA; v_gene: TRBV9; j_gene: TRBJ1-6; CDR3aa: CASSARRDRDFSPLHF
abundance: NA; v_gene: TRBV6-5; j_gene: TRBJ2-7; CDR3aa: CATQQGAWEQYF
abundance: NA; v_gene: TRBV30; j_gene: TRBJ2-7; CDR3aa: CAWTILTGTAYF
abundance: NA; v_gene: TRBV19; j_gene: TRBJ1-5; CDR3aa: CASRLRGGDNQPQHF
abundance: NA; v_gene: TRBV7-3; j_gene: TRBJ2-3; CDR3aa: CASSLLAGETTDTQYF
abundance: few; v_gene: TRBV3-1/TRBV3-2; j_gene: TRBJ1-1; CDR3aa: CASSQGRGRGAFF
abundance: NA; v_gene: TRBV6-5; j_gene: TRBJ2-3; CDR3aa: CASSYPASGHTDTQYF
abundance: few; v_gene: TRBV15; j_gene: TRBJ1-1; CDR3aa: CATSRDFGGGQNTEAFF
abundance: NA; v_gene: TRBV6-6; j_gene: TRBJ1-2; CDR3aa: CASSRASGQGEVYGYTF
abundance: NA; v_gene: TRBV5-1; j_gene: TRBJ2-3; CDR3aa: CASSLGGGMADTQYF
abundance: NA; v_gene: TRBV14; j_gene: TRBJ1-1; CDR3aa: CASSQDLRAEAFF
abundance: once; v_gene: TRBV7-8; j_gene: TRBJ1-2; CDR3aa: CASGNRGRNGYTF
abundance: NA; v_gene: TRBV2; j_gene: TRBJ2-1; CDR3aa: CATAGQGTLYNEQFF
abundance: NA; v_gene: TRBV5-4; j_gene: TRBJ1-2; CDR3aa: CASSQGQGVYYGYTF
abundance: NA; v_gene: TRBV5-1; j_gene: TRBJ1-6; CDR3aa: CASSFDRASYNSPLHF
abundance: NA; v_gene: TRBV30; j_gene: TRBJ1-6; CDR3aa: CAWSPESVSPLHF
abundance: NA; v_gene: TRBV24-1; j_gene: TRBJ2-2; CDR3aa: CATSDFSTGGKGYTGELFF
abundance: NA; v_gene: TRBV24-1; j_gene: TRBJ1-1; CDR3aa: CATSQDPGGGTEAFF
abundance: NA; v_gene: TRBV19; j_gene: TRBJ1-5; CDR3aa: CASSMRDINQPQHF
abundance: NA; v_gene: TRBV5-1; j_gene: TRBJ1-1; CDR3aa: CASSQRLQNTEAFF
abundance: NA; v_gene: TRBV9; j_gene: TRBJ2-7; CDR3aa: CASSAGTGAREQYF
abundance: NA; v_gene: TRBV18; j_gene: TRBJ1-5; CDR3aa: CASSPSGSYSNQPQHF
abundance: NA; v_gene: TRBV2; j_gene: TRBJ1-4; CDR3aa: CASRTGGITNEKLFF
abundance: NA; v_gene: TRBV3-1/TRBV3-2; j_gene: TRBJ1-5; CDR3aa: CASSQEGQGTGQPQHF
abundance: NA; v_gene: TRBV2; j_gene: TRBJ1-2; CDR3aa: CASSEDRVYGYTF
abundance: many; v_gene: TRBV6-6; j_gene: TRBJ2-3; CDR3aa: CASSLITSGGSTDTQYF
abundance: NA; v_gene: TRBV6-5; j_gene: TRBJ1-2; CDR3aa: CASSPGTSIYGYTF
abundance: NA; v_gene: TRBV29-1; j_gene: TRBJ2-2; CDR3aa: CSVRRLAGAGELFF
abundance: NA; v_gene: TRBV2; j_gene: TRBJ2-1; CDR3aa: CASSEVLAGNEQFF
abundance: NA; v_gene: TRBV7-9; j_gene: TRBJ2-3; CDR3aa: CAWGFDTQYF
abundance: NA; v_gene: TRBV2; j_gene: TRBJ2-1; CDR3aa: CAGTGLRGSEQFF
abundance: NA; v_gene: TRBV5-1; j_gene: TRBJ1-3; CDR3aa: CASSQGQGRNTIYF
abundance: NA; v_gene: TRBV19; j_gene: TRBJ1-1; CDR3aa: CASSMFRETRNTEAFF
abundance: NA; v_gene: TRBV15; j_gene: TRBJ1-5; CDR3aa: CATSRALQSFGNQPQHF
abundance: NA; v_gene: TRBV6-1; j_gene: TRBJ2-7; CDR3aa: CASTIGLFTYEQYF
abundance: NA; v_gene: TRBV18; j_gene: TRBJ2-1; CDR3aa: CASSSFPTGGDTYNEQFF
abundance: NA; v_gene: TRBV5-3; j_gene: TRBJ1-5; CDR3aa: CARSYKTGTGPVSSNQPQHF